This section outlines one T cell receptor beta chain sequence together with its context. Its antigen is unknown. This record comes from a study of T cell responses to AZD1222 COVID-19 vaccine. Study-wide points: The CD4 TCRs associated with vaccination extended across spike and predominated at 160-218 and 743-854. Repertoire sampling was restricted to post-peak T cell response timepoints. Close to half of all spike-specific TCRs reportedly target regions of the variants that are unmutated. Mostly white British, mostly female donors; authors suggested clonal diversity may be underestimated.

V lost 3 bases to trimming and J lost 0 bases, with 15 bases between them. The CDR3 spans 17 residues. Germline loops: CDR1 KGHSH, CDR2 LQKENI. The assay was immunoSEQ multiplex PCR, and TCRdb's table has in-frame clones only and misses some. The sample records some 150,000 clones, about 90% being singletons. This sequence joins TRBV18 and TRBJ1-3; unclear D gene. The sample was peripheral blood, taken on day 0 of MenACWY control vaccination. The TCR was taken from an adult in good health. CDR3 residues: CASSPLPGPSSGNTIYF. The CDR3 DNA is TGTGCCAGCTCACCGTTGCCAGGCCCGAGCTCTGGAAACACCATATATTTT.